This TCR beta chain was identified during a study of neurological immune-mediated disorders. Regarding the study as a whole: Across subjects, expanded clones had no CDR3 amino acid sequences in common, pointing to private repertoires in all groups.

Germline lookup yields CDR1 MNHEY and CDR2 SVGEGT. The CDR3 consists of 13 residues. The V end lost 10 bases, the J end lost 4 bases, and 16 bases lay between the germline ends. This clonotype showed up many times. Its antigen is not identified. TCRdb redid the calling of the 5' RACE reads with MiXCR, one entry per CDR3 protein. Here the sample spans some 57,000 distinct CDR3 sequences, more than 4% being singletons. This clonotype was sampled from a woman aged 45-65 years with multiple sclerosis. Sequenced sample: PBMCs. The V and J genes are TRBV6-2 or TRBV6-3 and TRBJ2-5; TRBD1 might be the D (7 bases). For the CDR3, the DNA is TGTGCCACCTTGGACAGGCGGGGAGAGACCCAGTACTTC. Translating gives CATLDRRGETQYF.